This TCR beta chain was recovered during a study of shared clonotypes between healthy human individuals. Sorted subsets were amplified in replicate PCRs using 200 to 250 ng DNA, roughly 30,000 T cell genomes. Some clones are missing from TCRdb's copy, which holds only in-frame ones; the method was immunoSEQ multiplex PCR. The sample has about 640,000 clones, 72% seen once; the top ten hold about 1.7%. Deletions cut 5 bases from V and 1 base from J, with 9 bases between. CDR3 length: 13 residues. Germline CDR1 SGHDT, CDR2 YYEEEE. Material: memory CD4+ T cells sorted from blood. The subset was: CD45RA-negative fraction. The sequence was collected from a woman under 40 in good health. The rearrangement joins TRBV5-6 to TRBJ1-2; tentatively, D is TRBD1 (5 bases). CDR3 region: CASRRQFNYGYTF. Written as DNA, the CDR3 is TGTGCCAGCAGGCGACAGTTTAACTATGGCTACACCTTC. Variable domain in full (rest from reference TRBV5-6 and TRBJ1-2): DAGVTQSPTHLIKTRGQQVTLRCSPKSGHDTVSWYQQALGQGPQFIFQYYEEEERQRGNFPDRFSGHQFPNYSSELNVNALLLGDSALYLCASRRQFNYGYTFGSGTRLTVV.